The present T cell receptor (beta chain) was sequenced within a study of blood T cell repertoires in COVID-19. As for the study in general: T cells, B-cell-depleted T cells, or PBMCs supplied cDNA or gDNA.

In the original analysis: It was from reference gene primer amplification that nucleated cell counts were estimated. Method: immunoSEQ multiplex PCR; TCRdb's copy keeps in-frame clones and lacks some. The D gene and trimming were derived from the DNA, and the V and J assignments and clone size from that table. The table has 360,000 or so clones, 90% seen once; the top ten hold around 7%. This CDR3 has 18 residues. Germline lookup yields CDR1 SGDLS and CDR2 YYNGEE. Trimming stripped 0 bases from V and 4 bases from J, with 22 bases between. The clonotype comes from a man in his late teens or twenties with active or convalescent COVID-19. The chain recombines TRBV9 with TRBJ1-1; possibly TRBD1 for D (6 bases). Sample: peripheral blood. For the CDR3, the DNA is TGTGCCAGCAGCGTAGGCGGGGGAACAGGGTCCAGAGGCACTGAAGCTTTCTTT. It codes for CASSVGGGTGSRGTEAFF.